The entry below describes one T cell receptor (beta chain). Its antigen is currently unknown. Treatment: oral pan-JAK inhibitor, 5-10 mg twice daily. Isolated RNA was reverse transcribed into cDNA used as the sequencing template. The data were produced by immunoSEQ multiplex PCR, yet TCRdb's version contains in-frame clones alone and is incomplete. In the table there are 250,000 to 300,000 clones, 58% of which are singletons. The data derive from a study of CD8+ T cells in alopecia areata. Overall study findings and caveats: Whereas mice showed it more clearly, TCR sharing across patients was murkier, possibly because of HLA.

This TCR came from a human donor with alopecia areata. The material was CD4+ T cells sorted from blood, obtained at week 24, from a patient treated with tofacitinib.

CDR3 in DNA: TGTGCCAGCAGTCCACACCCCCGGGGGGACACTGAAGCTTTCTTT. Protein: CASSPHPRGDTEAFF. V gene TRBV28 combines with J gene TRBJ1-1; D may be TRBD1 (5 bases). The CDR3 runs to 15 residues. V shed 5 bases and J shed 3 bases, with 16 bases lying between them. Germline CDR1 MDHEN, CDR2 SYDVKM.